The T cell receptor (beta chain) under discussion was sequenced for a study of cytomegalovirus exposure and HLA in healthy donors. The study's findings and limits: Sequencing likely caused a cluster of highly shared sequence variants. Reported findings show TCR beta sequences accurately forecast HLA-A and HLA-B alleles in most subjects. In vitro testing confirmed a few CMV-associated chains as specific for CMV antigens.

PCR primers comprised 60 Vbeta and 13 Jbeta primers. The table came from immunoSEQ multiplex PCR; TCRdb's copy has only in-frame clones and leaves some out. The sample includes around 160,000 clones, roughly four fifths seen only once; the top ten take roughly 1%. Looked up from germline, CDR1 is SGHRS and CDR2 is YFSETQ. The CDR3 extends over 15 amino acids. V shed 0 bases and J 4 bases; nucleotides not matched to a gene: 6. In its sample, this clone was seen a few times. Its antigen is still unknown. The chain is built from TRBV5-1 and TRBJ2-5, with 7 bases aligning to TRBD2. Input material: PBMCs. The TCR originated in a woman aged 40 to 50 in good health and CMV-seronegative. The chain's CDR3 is CASSLAGGGGETQYF. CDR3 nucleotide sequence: TGCGCCAGCAGCTTGGCTGGGGGGGGTGGAGAGACCCAGTACTTC. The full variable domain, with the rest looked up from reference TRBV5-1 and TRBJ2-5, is KAGVTQTPRYLIKTRGQQVTLSCSPISGHRSVSWYQQTPGQGLQFLFEYFSETQRNKGNFPGRFSGRQFSNSRSEMNVSTLELGDSALYLCASSLAGGGGETQYFGPGTRLLVL.